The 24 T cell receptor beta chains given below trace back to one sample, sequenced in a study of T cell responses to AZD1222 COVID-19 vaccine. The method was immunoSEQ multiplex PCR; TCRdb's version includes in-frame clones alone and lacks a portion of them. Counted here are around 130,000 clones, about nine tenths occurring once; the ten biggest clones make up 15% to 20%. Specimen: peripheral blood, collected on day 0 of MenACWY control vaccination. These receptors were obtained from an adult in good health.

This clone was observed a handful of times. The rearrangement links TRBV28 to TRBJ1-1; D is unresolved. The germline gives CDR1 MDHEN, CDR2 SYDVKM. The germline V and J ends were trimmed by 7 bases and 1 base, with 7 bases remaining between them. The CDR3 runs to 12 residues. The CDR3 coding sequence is TGTGCCAGCACCCAGAGGAACACTGAAGCTTTCTTT. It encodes CASTQRNTEAFF.

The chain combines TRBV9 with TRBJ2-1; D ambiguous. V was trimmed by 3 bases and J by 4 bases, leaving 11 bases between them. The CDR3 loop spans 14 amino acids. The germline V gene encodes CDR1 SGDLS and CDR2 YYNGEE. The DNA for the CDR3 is TGTGCCAGCAGCGACTCGTCTTTATACAATGAGCAGTTCTTC. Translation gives CASSDSSLYNEQFF.

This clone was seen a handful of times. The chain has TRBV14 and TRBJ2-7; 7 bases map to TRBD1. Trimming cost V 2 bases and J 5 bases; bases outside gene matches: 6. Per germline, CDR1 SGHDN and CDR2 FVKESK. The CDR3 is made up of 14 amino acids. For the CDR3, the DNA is TGTGCCAGCAGCCAACGCAGGGGGATCCACGAGCAGTACTTC. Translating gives CASSQRRGIHEQYF.

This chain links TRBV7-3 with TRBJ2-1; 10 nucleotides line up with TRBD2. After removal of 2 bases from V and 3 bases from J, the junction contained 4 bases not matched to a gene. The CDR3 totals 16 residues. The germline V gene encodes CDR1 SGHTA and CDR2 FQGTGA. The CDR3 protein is CASSLLAGAGYNEQFF. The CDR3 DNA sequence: TGTGCCAGCAGCTTACTAGCGGGAGCCGGCTACAATGAGCAGTTCTTC.

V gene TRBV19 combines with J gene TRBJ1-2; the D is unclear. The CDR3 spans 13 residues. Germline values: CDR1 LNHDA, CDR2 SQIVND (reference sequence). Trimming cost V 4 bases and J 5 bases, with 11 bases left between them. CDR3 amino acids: CASSTTLRYGYTF. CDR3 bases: TGTGCCAGTAGTACTACCCTGCGGTATGGCTACACCTTC.

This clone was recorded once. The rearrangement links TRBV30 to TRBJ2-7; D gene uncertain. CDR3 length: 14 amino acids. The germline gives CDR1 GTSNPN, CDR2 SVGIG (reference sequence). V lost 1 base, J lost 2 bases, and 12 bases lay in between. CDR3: CAWSGKGLPYEQYF. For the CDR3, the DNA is TGTGCCTGGAGTGGGAAGGGCTTGCCCTACGAGCAGTACTTC. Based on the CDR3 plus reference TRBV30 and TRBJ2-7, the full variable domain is SQTIHQWPATLVQPVGSPLSLECTVEGTSNPNLYWYRQAAGRGLQLLFYSVGIGQISSEVPQNLSASRPQDRQFILSSKKLLLSDSGFYLCAWSGKGLPYEQYFGPGTRLTVT.

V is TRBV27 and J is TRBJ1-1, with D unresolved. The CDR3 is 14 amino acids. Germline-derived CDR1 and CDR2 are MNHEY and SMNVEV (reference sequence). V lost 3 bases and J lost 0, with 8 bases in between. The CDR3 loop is CASSFWGMNTEAFF. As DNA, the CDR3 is TGTGCCAGCAGTTTTTGGGGTATGAACACTGAAGCTTTCTTT.

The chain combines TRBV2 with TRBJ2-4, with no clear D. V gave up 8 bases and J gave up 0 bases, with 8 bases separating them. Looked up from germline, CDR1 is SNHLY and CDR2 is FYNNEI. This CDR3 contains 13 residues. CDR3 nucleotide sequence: TGTGCCAGCCTCTCAGAAGCCAAAAACATTCAGTACTTC. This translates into CASLSEAKNIQYF.

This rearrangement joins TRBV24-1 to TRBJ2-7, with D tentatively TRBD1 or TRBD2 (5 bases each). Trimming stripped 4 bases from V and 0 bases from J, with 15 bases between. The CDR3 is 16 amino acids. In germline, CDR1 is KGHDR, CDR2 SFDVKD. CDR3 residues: CATSDSGTGPSYEQYF. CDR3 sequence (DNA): TGTGCCACCAGTGACTCCGGGACCGGACCCTCCTACGAGCAGTACTTC.

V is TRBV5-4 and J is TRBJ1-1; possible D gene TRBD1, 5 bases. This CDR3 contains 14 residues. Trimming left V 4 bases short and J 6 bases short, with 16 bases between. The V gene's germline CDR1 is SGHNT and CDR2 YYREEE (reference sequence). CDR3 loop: CASSDPGRFSEAFF. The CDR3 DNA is TGTGCCAGCAGCGACCCGGGACGGTTCTCTGAAGCTTTCTTT.

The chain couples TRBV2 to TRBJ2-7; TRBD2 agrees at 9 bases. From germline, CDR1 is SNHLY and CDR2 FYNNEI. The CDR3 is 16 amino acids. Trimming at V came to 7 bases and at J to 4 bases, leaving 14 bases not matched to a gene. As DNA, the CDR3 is TGTGCCAGCAAGGGAGCGGGAAGCGGGAGGTGGTACGAGCAGTACTTC. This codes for CASKGAGSGRWYEQYF.

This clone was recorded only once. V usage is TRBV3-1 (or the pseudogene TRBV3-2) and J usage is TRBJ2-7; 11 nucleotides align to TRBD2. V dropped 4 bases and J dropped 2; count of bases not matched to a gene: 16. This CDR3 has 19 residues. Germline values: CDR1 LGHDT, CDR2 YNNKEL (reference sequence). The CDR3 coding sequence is TGTGCCAGCAGCCCATCCACTAGCGGGAGCGCGGCAAGGGCCTACGAGCAGTACTTC. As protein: CASSPSTSGSAARAYEQYF.

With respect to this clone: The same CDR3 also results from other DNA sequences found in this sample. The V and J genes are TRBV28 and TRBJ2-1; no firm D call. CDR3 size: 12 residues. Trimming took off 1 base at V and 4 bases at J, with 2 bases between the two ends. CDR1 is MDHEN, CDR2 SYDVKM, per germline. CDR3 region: CASSLLYNEQFF. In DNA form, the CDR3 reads TGTGCCAGCAGTTTATTGTACAATGAGCAGTTCTTC. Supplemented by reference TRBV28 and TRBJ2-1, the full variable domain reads DVKVTQSSRYLVKRTGEKVFLECVQDMDHENMFWYRQDPGLGLRLIYFSYDVKMKEKGDIPEGYSVSREKKERFSLILESASTNQTSMYLCASSLLYNEQFFGPGTRLTVL.

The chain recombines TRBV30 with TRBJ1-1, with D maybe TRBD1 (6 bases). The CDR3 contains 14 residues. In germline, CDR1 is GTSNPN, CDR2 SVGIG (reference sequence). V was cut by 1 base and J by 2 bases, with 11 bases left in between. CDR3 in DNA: TGTGCCTGGAGTGCCGGGACACACAACACTGAAGCTTTCTTT. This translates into CAWSAGTHNTEAFF.

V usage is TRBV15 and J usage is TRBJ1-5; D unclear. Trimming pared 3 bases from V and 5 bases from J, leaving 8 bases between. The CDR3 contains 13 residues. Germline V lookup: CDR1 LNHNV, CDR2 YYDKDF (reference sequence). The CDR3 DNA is TGTGCCACCAGCAGGGGTTCAGATCAGCCCCAGCATTTT. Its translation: CATSRGSDQPQHF.

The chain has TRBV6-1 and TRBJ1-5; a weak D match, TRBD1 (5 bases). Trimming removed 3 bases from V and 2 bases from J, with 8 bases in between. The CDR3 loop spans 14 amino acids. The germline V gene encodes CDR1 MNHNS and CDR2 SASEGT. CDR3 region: CASSDRAGNQPQHF. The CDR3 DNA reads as TGTGCCAGCAGTGACAGGGCGGGCAATCAGCCCCAGCATTTT.

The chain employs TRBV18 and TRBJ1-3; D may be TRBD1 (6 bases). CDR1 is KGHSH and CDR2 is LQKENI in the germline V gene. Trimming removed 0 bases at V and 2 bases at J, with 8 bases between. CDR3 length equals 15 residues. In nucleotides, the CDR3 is TGTGCCAGCTCACCACCGTGGGGGCCTGGAAACACCATATATTTT. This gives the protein CASSPPWGPGNTIYF.

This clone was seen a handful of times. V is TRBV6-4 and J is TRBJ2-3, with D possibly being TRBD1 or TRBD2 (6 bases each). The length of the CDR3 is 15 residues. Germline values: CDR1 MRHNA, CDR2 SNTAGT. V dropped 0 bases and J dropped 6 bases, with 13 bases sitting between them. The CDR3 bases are TGTGCCAGCAGTGACTCTCCGGGGGCGGTGGATACGCAGTATTTT. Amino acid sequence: CASSDSPGAVDTQYF.

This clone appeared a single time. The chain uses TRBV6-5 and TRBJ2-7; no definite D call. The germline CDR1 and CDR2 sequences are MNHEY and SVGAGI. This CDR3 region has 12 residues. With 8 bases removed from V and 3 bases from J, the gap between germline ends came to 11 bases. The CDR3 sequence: CASGLGVYEQYF. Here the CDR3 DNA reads TGTGCCAGCGGATTAGGAGTCTACGAGCAGTACTTC.

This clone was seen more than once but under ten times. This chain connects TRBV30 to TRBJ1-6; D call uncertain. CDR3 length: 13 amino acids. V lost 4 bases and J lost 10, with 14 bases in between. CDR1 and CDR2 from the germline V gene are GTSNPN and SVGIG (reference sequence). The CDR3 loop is CAWMEQWNSPLHF. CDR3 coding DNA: TGTGCCTGGATGGAGCAGTGGAACTCACCCCTCCACTTT. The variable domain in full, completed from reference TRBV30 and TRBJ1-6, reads SQTIHQWPATLVQPVGSPLSLECTVEGTSNPNLYWYRQAAGRGLQLLFYSVGIGQISSEVPQNLSASRPQDRQFILSSKKLLLSDSGFYLCAWMEQWNSPLHFGNGTRLTVT.

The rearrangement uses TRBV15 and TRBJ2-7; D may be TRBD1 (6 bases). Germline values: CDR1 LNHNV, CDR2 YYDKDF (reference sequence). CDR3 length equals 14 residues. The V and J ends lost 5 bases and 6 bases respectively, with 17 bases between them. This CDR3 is CATSVGGRVSEQYF. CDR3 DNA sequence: TGTGCCACCAGCGTTGGGGGCAGGGTTTCCGAGCAGTACTTC.

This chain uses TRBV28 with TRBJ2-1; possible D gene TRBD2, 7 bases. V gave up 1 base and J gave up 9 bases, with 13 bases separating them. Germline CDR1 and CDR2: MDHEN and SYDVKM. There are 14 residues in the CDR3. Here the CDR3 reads CASSLSPGGSEQFF. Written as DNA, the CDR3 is TGTGCCAGCAGTTTATCCCCGGGGGGCAGTGAGCAGTTCTTC.

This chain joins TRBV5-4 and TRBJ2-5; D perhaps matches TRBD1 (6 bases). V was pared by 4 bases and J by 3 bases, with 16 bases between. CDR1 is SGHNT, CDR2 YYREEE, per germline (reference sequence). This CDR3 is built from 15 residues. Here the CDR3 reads CASSTPAGDEETQYF. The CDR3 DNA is TGTGCCAGCAGCACCCCGGCAGGGGACGAAGAGACCCAGTACTTC. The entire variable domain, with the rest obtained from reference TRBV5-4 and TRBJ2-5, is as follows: ETGVTQSPTHLIKTRGQQVTLRCSSQSGHNTVSWYQQALGQGPQFIFQYYREEENGRGNFPPRFSGLQFPNYSSELNVNALELDDSALYLCASSTPAGDEETQYFGPGTRLLVL.

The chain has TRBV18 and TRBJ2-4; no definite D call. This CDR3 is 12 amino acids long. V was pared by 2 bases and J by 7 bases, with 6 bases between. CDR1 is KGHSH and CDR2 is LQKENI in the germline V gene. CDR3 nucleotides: TGTGCCAGCTCACCAAACGGGAACATTCAGTACTTC. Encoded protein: CASSPNGNIQYF.